A single sample gave rise to the 16 T cell receptor gamma chains below, sequenced in a study of gamma delta lymphoproliferative disorders and STAT genes. Sequencing used genomic DNA taken from PBMCs of patients and controls. With CATT, TCRdb re-called clones from the multiplex PCR reads. The table shows several hundred gamma-chain clones, with 20% to 30% occurring only once. The sequenced material came from blood. The receptor set was obtained from a human donor in good health.

By sample fraction, this clone is large. The DNA for the CDR3 is TGTGCTGCGTGTGGTTATACCACTGGTTGGTTCAAGATATTT. Protein sequence: CAACGYTTGWFKIF. V is TRGV10 and J is TRGJP1. TCRdb offers no J gene call, so here the DNA was matched to germline to obtain one. TRGV10 is an ORF, and what it does is uncertain. The V and J ends lost 9 bases and 0 bases, in that order; junction bases with no gene match: 5. This CDR3 has 14 residues.

By share, this clone ranks as large (0.1 to 1%). V usage is TRGV10 and J usage is TRGJP1. TCRdb carries no J gene annotation; the J gene was assigned here by matching the DNA with germline. TRGV10 is reported as an ORF; its role is uncertain. The CDR3 spans 16 residues. With 8 bases clipped from V and 2 bases from J, the junction kept 12 bases outside the gene matches. CDR3 protein: CAAWDCGVTTGWFKIF. CDR3 nucleotide sequence: TGTGCTGCGTGGGATTGTGGGGTGACCACTGGTTGGTTCAAGATATTT.

In its sample, this clone is large. The V gene is TRGV10, but the J gene lacks a call. TRGV10 is identified as an open reading frame with a role that is uncertain. The CDR3 extends over 9 amino acids. The CDR3 reads CAAWDNQLF. The CDR3 bases are TGTGCTGCGTGGGATAACCAACTCTTT.

This clone is judged medium-sized. This chain connects TRGV2 to TRGJP. Germline matching of the DNA provided the J gene here, since TCRdb leaves it blank. V lost 1 base and J lost 7; bases outside the gene matches: 16. The CDR3 runs to 20 residues. From germline, CDR1 is EGSNGY and CDR2 YDSYNSKV. The CDR3 DNA reads TGTGCCACCTGGGACGGTTTCCGGCTTACTTGGGAGTTGGGCAAAAAAATCAAGGTATTT. Translation gives CATWDGFRLTWELGKKIKVF.

This clone is termed large (0.1 to 1%). The CDR3 region is CATWDLDKKLF. CDR3 sequence (DNA): TGTGCCACCTGGGATCTCGATAAGAAACTCTTT. This chain links TRGV8 with TRGJ1 or TRGJ2. TCRdb carries no J gene annotation; the J gene was assigned here by matching the DNA with germline. This CDR3 has 11 residues. Looked up from germline, CDR1 is VENAVY and CDR2 is YDSYNSRV. Trimming took 3 bases from V and 8 from J; bases not matched to a gene: 4.

This clone has a single count. It is unclear where the CDR3 begins or ends on the DNA, so no DNA is shown, and the CDR3 is as TCRdb lists it. The V gene call reads TRGV10; no J gene was called. TRGV10 is assigned to the ORF class and has an uncertain function. The CDR3 contains 17 residues when both ends are counted. CDR3 region: CTTVLRGIPYPGWFKIF.

Judged by abundance, this clone is large. The rearrangement links TRGV2 to TRGJ1 or TRGJ2. No J gene is reported in TCRdb; it was inferred here by comparing the DNA with germline. The germline CDR1 and CDR2 sequences are EGSNGY and YDSYNSKV. The CDR3 is 14 amino acids. J was trimmed by 3 bases and V by 0 bases; bases with no gene match: 5. As DNA, the CDR3 is TGTGCCACCTGGGACGGGCTTGGTTATTATAAGAAACTCTTT. The encoded protein is CATWDGLGYYKKLF.

Remarks on this clone: The limits of the CDR3 on the DNA are not certain, so only TCRdb's listed CDR3 is given. J gene calling gave no result, while the V gene is TRGV5. The CDR3 extends over 20 residues, inclusive of both ends. CDR1 and CDR2 (germline): VINAFY, YDVSNSKD. The CDR3 region is CATWDGPRGLGNSLAVEQHF.

The chain uses TRGV10 and TRGJ1 or TRGJ2. Since TCRdb gives no J gene, matching the DNA to germline was used here to assign it. TRGV10 is identified as an open reading frame with a role that is uncertain. The CDR3 extends over 15 amino acids. With V trimmed by 8 bases and J by 6 bases, 17 bases remained unmatched. This chain's CDR3 is CAAWDYRPHGYKKLF. The CDR3 DNA follows: TGTGCTGCGTGGGATTATAGGCCCCATGGTTATAAGAAACTCTTT.

By share, this clone counts as medium-sized. CDR3 DNA sequence: TGTGCCACCTGGCGTAGTGATTGGATCAAGACGTTT. Protein product: CATWRSDWIKTF. The rearrangement uses TRGV8 and TRGJP2. Here the J gene was assigned by germline matching of the DNA, as TCRdb has none. Germline V gene sequence: CDR1 VENAVY, CDR2 YDSYNSRV. The CDR3 has 12 residues. After removal of 6 bases from V and 3 bases from J, the junction contained 1 base not matched to a gene.

This clone is classed as large. The gene calls are TRGV10 and TRGJ1 or TRGJ2. TCRdb offers no J gene call, so here the DNA was matched to germline to obtain one. TRGV10 belongs to the ORF category, with a function that is uncertain. The V segment lost 8 bases and the J segment 1 base; nucleotides outside the gene matches: 6. This CDR3 is 13 amino acids long. CDR3 in amino acids: CAAWDFNYYKKLF. CDR3 nucleotide sequence: TGTGCTGCGTGGGATTTTAATTATTATAAGAAACTCTTT.

The V and J genes are TRGV2 and TRGJ1 or TRGJ2. The J gene comes from matching the DNA to germline here; TCRdb lacks it. The V gene's germline CDR1 is EGSNGY and CDR2 YDSYNSKV. The CDR3 spans 16 residues. Trimming took 0 bases from V and 3 from J; bases not matched to a gene: 11. In DNA form, the CDR3 reads TGTGCCACCTGGGACGGGCCGTCTCGTTTTTATTATAAGAAACTCTTT. As protein: CATWDGPSRFYYKKLF.

Turning to this clone: A far more abundant clone sits one base away, making this likely a read error. The same CDR3 can be traced to other DNA sequences in this sample. The rearrangement joins TRGV2 to TRGJ1 or TRGJ2. No J segment appears in TCRdb, so it was assigned here by matching the sequence to germline. This CDR3 spans 13 amino acids. Trimming took 1 base from V and 7 from J; bases not matched to a gene: 7. Germline V gene data show CDR1 as EGSNGY and CDR2 as YDSYNSKV. The DNA for the CDR3 is TGTGCCACCTGGGACGGACTGGGGTATAAGAAACTCTTT. Protein: CATWDGLGYKKLF.

By frequency in the sample, this clone is large. Other nucleotide sequences in the sample specify the same CDR3. V gene TRGV4 combines with J gene TRGJ1 or TRGJ2. Germline matching of the DNA provided the J gene here, since TCRdb leaves it blank. The length of the CDR3 is 15 residues. CDR1 and CDR2 from the germline V gene are EGSTGY and YDSYTSSV. With V trimmed by 0 bases and J by 5 bases, 10 bases remained unmatched. CDR3: CATWDGPHTNYKKLF. CDR3 DNA: TGTGCCACCTGGGATGGGCCCCATACGAATTATAAGAAACTCTTT.

Judged by abundance, this clone is medium-sized. The chain couples TRGV2 to TRGJP. TCRdb supplies no J gene; here it was assigned by aligning the nucleotide sequence to germline. Germline trimming cut 0 bases from V and 17 bases from J; bases unmatched to any gene: 13. The CDR3 totals 16 residues. Germline V CDR1 and CDR2: EGSNGY, YDSYNSKV. The CDR3 sequence: CATWDGREVGQKIKVF. As DNA, the CDR3 is TGTGCCACCTGGGACGGGCGAGAGGTTGGGCAAAAAATCAAGGTATTT.

By its share, this clone is large. The V and J genes are TRGV3 and TRGJ1 or TRGJ2. TCRdb leaves out the J gene; it was filled in here by matching the DNA to germline. After removal of 0 bases from V and 4 bases from J, the junction contained 3 bases not matched to a gene. Germline V gives CDR1 VTNTFY, CDR2 YDVSTARD (reference sequence). This CDR3 contains 13 residues. CDR3 sequence: CATWDRRYYKKLF. CDR3 bases: TGTGCCACCTGGGACAGGCGGTATTATAAGAAACTCTTT.